The 29 T cell receptor beta chains listed next were all sequenced from one sample in a study of cytomegalovirus exposure and HLA in healthy donors. Vbeta (60) and Jbeta (13) primers were used in the PCR. The protocol was immunoSEQ multiplex PCR, while the TCRdb copy is restricted to in-frame clones and leaves out a portion. The table has some 99,000 clones, roughly 63% seen once. Sequencing was carried out using PBMCs. The source of these receptors is a woman between 65 and 79 years old in good health and CMV-seropositive.

This clone was counted between two and nine times. DNA for the CDR3: TGTGCCTGGAGTGGCGCCACCTACGAGCAGTACTTC. It encodes CAWSGATYEQYF. The V gene is TRBV30, the J gene TRBJ2-7; no definite D call. Trimming removed 1 base at V and 2 bases at J, with 6 bases between. This CDR3 is built from 12 residues. Germline V lookup: CDR1 GTSNPN, CDR2 SVGIG (reference sequence).

This clone was seen only a few times. The same CDR3 also results from other DNA sequences found in this sample. The V and J genes are TRBV30 and TRBJ1-1; no clear D gene. Trimming pared 5 bases from V and 0 bases from J, leaving 10 bases between. Germline-derived CDR1 and CDR2 are GTSNPN and SVGIG (reference sequence). This CDR3 has 13 amino acids. The CDR3 sequence is CAWSPLMNTEAFF. As DNA, the CDR3 is TGTGCCTGGTCCCCTCTTATGAACACTGAAGCTTTCTTT.

The V gene is TRBV6-5, the J gene TRBJ2-2; D is ambiguous. The CDR3 covers 16 residues. Trimming took off 2 bases at V and 3 bases at J, with 13 bases between the two ends. CDR1 and CDR2 from the germline V gene are MNHEY and SVGAGI. The CDR3 loop is CASSYTAGPYTGELFF. As DNA, the CDR3 is TGTGCCAGCAGTTACACGGCTGGGCCGTACACCGGGGAGCTGTTTTTT.

This clone has only a few counts. The junction and the germline gene differ at one end; a read error may be behind it. J is TRBJ2-3 and V is TRBV18; 11 bases are a match to TRBD2. Germline values: CDR1 KGHSH, CDR2 LQKENI. This CDR3 is 15 amino acids long. The CDR3 sequence is CASSPLAGAPDTQYF. For the CDR3, the DNA is TGTGCCAGCTCTCCACTAGCGGGGGCTCCCGATACGCAGTATTTT.

The chain couples TRBV19 to TRBJ1-5; no clear D gene. The CDR3 length is 15 residues. Germline V gives CDR1 LNHDA, CDR2 SQIVND (reference sequence). V shed 8 bases and J shed 1 base, with 15 bases lying between them. CDR3 in DNA: TGTGCCAGTCGCTGGGAGGCCGTGAGCAATCAGCCCCAGCATTTT. This sequence encodes CASRWEAVSNQPQHF.

V gene TRBV30 combines with J gene TRBJ1-6; a weak D match, TRBD1 (5 bases). The CDR3 sequence is 12 residues long. CDR1 and CDR2 (germline): GTSNPN, SVGIG (reference sequence). V was shortened by 7 bases and J by 7 bases, with 11 bases between the two germline ends. CDR3 residues: CASGGTNSPLHF. DNA of the CDR3: TGTGCCTCCGGGGGGACCAATTCACCCCTCCACTTT.

V and J are TRBV7-2 and TRBJ2-1, with 11 bases lining up with TRBD2. Germline loops: CDR1 SGHTA, CDR2 FQGNSA. Losses at the gene ends were 1 base for V and 5 bases for J; bases not matched to a gene: 7. CDR3 length: 17 amino acids. CDR3 sequence: CASSLVSGGALNNEQFF. CDR3 in DNA: TGTGCCAGCAGCTTAGTTAGCGGGGGGGCCCTAAACAATGAGCAGTTCTTC.

The sample holds a few counts of this clone. This chain joins TRBV5-1 and TRBJ2-5, with a weak D call TRBD2 (6 bases). Deletions cut 4 bases from V and 5 bases from J, with 21 bases between. Germline CDR1 and CDR2: SGHRS and YFSETQ. This CDR3 comprises 16 residues. The CDR3 sequence: CASSPRTVRGTETQYF. CDR3 sequence (DNA): TGCGCCAGCAGCCCTCGAACGGTTCGGGGGACGGAGACCCAGTACTTC.

This chain links TRBV10-3 with TRBJ1-5, with 9 bases matching TRBD1. Germline CDR1 is ENHRY and CDR2 is SYGVKD. There are 15 residues in the CDR3. Trimming cost V 5 bases and J 6 bases; bases outside gene matches: 8. DNA for the CDR3: TGTGCCATCAGTCCGGGACAGGGAGTCAGTCAGCCCCAGCATTTT. This encodes CAISPGQGVSQPQHF.

The chain uses TRBV6-1 and TRBJ2-2; perhaps TRBD1 as D (6 bases). Germline-derived CDR1 and CDR2 are MNHNS and SASEGT. The CDR3 is made up of 15 amino acids. With 7 bases removed from V and 2 bases from J, the gap between germline ends came to 14 bases. CDR3 residues: CASTPGHFNTGELFF. DNA for the CDR3: TGTGCCAGCACTCCGGGACACTTTAACACCGGGGAGCTGTTTTTT.

V gene TRBV7-9 combines with J gene TRBJ1-1, with D unclear. The CDR3 sequence is 14 residues long. The germline V gene has CDR1 SEHNR and CDR2 FQNEAQ (reference sequence). Trimming left V 1 base short and J 0 bases short, with 6 bases between. In nucleotides, the CDR3 is TGTGCCAGCAGCTTAGGGACTATGAACACTGAAGCTTTCTTT. This codes for CASSLGTMNTEAFF.

The rearrangement uses TRBV5-1 and TRBJ2-3; D is undetermined. The germline V gene has CDR1 SGHRS and CDR2 YFSETQ. Trimming left V 6 bases short and J 4 bases short, with 6 bases between. The CDR3 sequence is 11 residues long. The CDR3 spells CASTSADTQYF. The CDR3 region has the DNA TGCGCCAGCACCTCGGCAGATACGCAGTATTTT.

J is TRBJ2-1 and V is TRBV14; tentative D call: TRBD1 (6 bases). Germline loops: CDR1 SGHDN, CDR2 FVKESK. The CDR3 has 15 amino acids. Trimming took off 1 base at V and 6 bases at J, with 13 bases between the two ends. The DNA of the CDR3 is TGTGCCAGCAGCCAAGCTCAGGGGATAGGCAATGAGCAGTTCTTC. Translating it yields CASSQAQGIGNEQFF.

The chain combines TRBV7-3 with TRBJ2-2, with a possible D match to TRBD1 (6 bases). The CDR3 loop spans 15 amino acids. Trimming pared 0 bases from V and 4 bases from J, leaving 9 bases between. Germline assignment: CDR1 SGHTA and CDR2 FQGTGA. The DNA of the CDR3 is TGTGCCAGCAGCTTAACAGGGGGTATCACCGGGGAGCTGTTTTTT. This translates into CASSLTGGITGELFF.

The chain joins TRBV5-1 to TRBJ1-6; 7 bases are shared with TRBD1. Trimming removed 4 bases from V and 6 bases from J; junction bases left unmatched: 7. CDR1 and CDR2 from the germline V gene are SGHRS and YFSETQ. The CDR3 is 15 amino acids. As DNA, the CDR3 is TGCGCCAGCAGCATCGGCTGGGACAGTAATTCACCCCTCCACTTT. Residues: CASSIGWDSNSPLHF.

The V call is TRBV19, the J call TRBJ2-3, with 7 bases aligning to TRBD2. There are 12 residues in the CDR3. From germline, CDR1 is LNHDA and CDR2 SQIVND (reference sequence). V lost 9 bases and J lost 2; bases outside the gene matches: 2. CDR3 DNA sequence: TGTGCCAGCGGGACTACCACAGATACGCAGTATTTT. Protein sequence: CASGTTTDTQYF.

This clone was detected a few times. This rearrangement joins TRBV30 to TRBJ1-5; tentative D call: TRBD1 (6 bases). Germline-derived CDR1 and CDR2 are GTSNPN and SVGIG (reference sequence). Between the trimmed V and J ends, which lost 0 bases and 3 bases, there was a span of 15 bases. The CDR3 loop spans 16 amino acids. The CDR3 loop reads CAWSVQGRGFNQPQHF. DNA for the CDR3: TGTGCCTGGAGTGTACAGGGCAGGGGATTCAATCAGCCCCAGCATTTT.

The chain employs TRBV10-3 and TRBJ2-3, with a weak D call TRBD2 (6 bases). Trimming pared 3 bases from V and 0 bases from J, leaving 19 bases between. This CDR3 region has 18 residues. Germline-derived CDR1 and CDR2 are ENHRY and SYGVKD. CDR3: CAISDNSGGVTSTDTQYF. The CDR3, as DNA: TGTGCCATCAGTGATAATAGCGGTGGGGTAACTAGCACAGATACGCAGTATTTT.

The gene calls are TRBV7-9 and TRBJ1-1; a possible D gene is TRBD1 (5 bases). Looked up from germline, CDR1 is SEHNR and CDR2 is FQNEAQ (reference sequence). Trimming removed 6 bases from V and 3 bases from J, with 14 bases in between. This CDR3 contains 14 residues. CDR3 sequence (DNA): TGTGCCAGCAGTCCCCTAGGGGCGTACACTGAAGCTTTCTTT. This gives the protein CASSPLGAYTEAFF.

The chain joins TRBV6-5 to TRBJ2-3, with unresolved D. Germline values: CDR1 MNHEY, CDR2 SVGAGI. The CDR3 has 13 amino acids. The V end lost 10 bases, the J end lost 4 bases, and 15 bases lay between the germline ends. The CDR3, as DNA: TGTGCCATTGGAGCCCCGCTAGCAGATACGCAGTATTTT. Translated: CAIGAPLADTQYF.

The sample holds a few counts of this clone. The rearrangement links TRBV6-1 to TRBJ1-1; unclear D gene. The CDR3 covers 14 residues. Per the germline V gene, CDR1 is MNHNS and CDR2 is SASEGT. V shed 0 bases and J shed 1 base, with 6 bases lying between them. The DNA of the CDR3 is TGTGCCAGCAGTGAAGCACCGGGGAACACTGAAGCTTTCTTT. Protein: CASSEAPGNTEAFF.

The chain employs TRBV11-3 and TRBJ2-1, with 10 nucleotides matching TRBD2. With 5 bases clipped from V and 8 bases from J, the junction kept 9 bases outside the gene matches. The CDR3 has 15 residues. Germline values: CDR1 SGHNT, CDR2 YENEEA. In nucleotides, the CDR3 is TGTGCCAGCAGCCTCACCCCAGCGGGAGGGCATGAGCAGTTCTTC. This gives the protein CASSLTPAGGHEQFF.

The genes are TRBV5-6 and TRBJ2-5; TRBD1 matches 10 bases. Looked up from germline, CDR1 is SGHDT and CDR2 is YYEEEE. The length of the CDR3 is 16 residues. The V gene end was trimmed by 2 bases and the J gene end by 5 bases; junction bases not matched to a gene: 9. The chain's CDR3 is CASSFSRTGGLETQYF. CDR3 bases: TGTGCCAGCAGCTTTAGTCGGACAGGGGGGTTGGAGACCCAGTACTTC.

The chain carries TRBV19 and TRBJ2-5; 8 positions agree with TRBD2. The CDR3 length is 14 residues. With 4 bases clipped from V and 4 bases from J, the junction kept 5 bases outside the gene matches. The germline CDR1 and CDR2 sequences are LNHDA and SQIVND (reference sequence). CDR3 amino acids: CASSTGGAGETQYF. The CDR3 region has the DNA TGTGCCAGTAGTACCGGGGGGGCGGGAGAGACCCAGTACTTC.

V usage is TRBV6-4 and J usage is TRBJ2-3; 11 bases are a match to TRBD2. The CDR3 sequence is 15 residues long. CDR1 and CDR2 from the germline V gene are MRHNA and SNTAGT. J gave up 4 bases and V 4 bases, and 4 bases lay outside the gene matches. CDR3 sequence reads: CASSALAGGPDTQYF. CDR3 DNA sequence: TGTGCCAGCAGTGCCTTAGCGGGGGGGCCAGATACGCAGTATTTT.

The chain links TRBV30 to TRBJ1-1, with 9 bases that match TRBD1. In germline, CDR1 is GTSNPN, CDR2 SVGIG (reference sequence). J was trimmed by 0 bases and V by 3 bases; bases with no gene match: 2. CDR3 length: 14 amino acids. CDR3 amino acids: CAWSWDRVNTEAFF. In DNA form, the CDR3 reads TGTGCCTGGAGCTGGGACAGGGTGAACACTGAAGCTTTCTTT.

The DNA for the CDR3 is TGCGCCAGCGGGGACAGGGCTACTAGCACAGATACGCAGTATTTT. Translated, it gives CASGDRATSTDTQYF. V usage is TRBV10-1 and J usage is TRBJ2-3, with 9 bases aligning to TRBD1. This CDR3 contains 15 residues. Germline loops: CDR1 WNHNN, CDR2 SYGVQD (reference sequence). Trimming cost V 8 bases and J 0 bases; bases outside gene matches: 6.

The rearrangement uses TRBV6-5 and TRBJ1-4; D call uncertain. Trimming shortened V by 8 bases and J by 8 bases, and 9 bases separated the two germline ends. Germline loops: CDR1 MNHEY, CDR2 SVGAGI. This CDR3 comprises 11 residues. The CDR3 loop reads CASGSREKLFF. In DNA, the CDR3 is TGTGCCAGCGGGTCCAGGGAAAAACTGTTTTTT.

CDR3 sequence: CASGPKSSGNTIYF. The CDR3, as DNA: TGTGCCAGTGGGCCCAAGTCCTCTGGAAACACCATATATTTT. The rearrangement uses TRBV27 and TRBJ1-3, with D unclear. The CDR3 sequence is 14 residues long. Germline CDR1 MNHEY, CDR2 SMNVEV (reference sequence). The V end was cut by 9 bases, the J end by 0 bases, with 12 bases between.